This TCR beta chain was recorded in a study of T cell responses to AZD1222 COVID-19 vaccine. CDR1 is SGHVS, CDR2 FQNEAQ, per germline. Deletions cut 1 base from V and 0 bases from J, with 21 bases between. The CDR3 length is 19 residues. Sequencing was performed with immunoSEQ multiplex PCR; in TCRdb, only in-frame clones are kept and a portion is missing. The sample shows 210,000 or so clones, roughly 94% of them seen only once. The sequence was collected from an adult who received the MenACWY meningococcal vaccine as a control. Sequenced material: peripheral blood, taken 28 days after the second dose of the MenACWY control vaccine. J is TRBJ1-1 and V is TRBV7-8; D is perhaps TRBD1 (5 bases). The CDR3: CASSLVFKTGGDLNTEAFF. Here the CDR3 DNA reads TGTGCCAGCAGCTTAGTGTTTAAGACCGGGGGAGATTTGAACACTGAAGCTTTCTTT.